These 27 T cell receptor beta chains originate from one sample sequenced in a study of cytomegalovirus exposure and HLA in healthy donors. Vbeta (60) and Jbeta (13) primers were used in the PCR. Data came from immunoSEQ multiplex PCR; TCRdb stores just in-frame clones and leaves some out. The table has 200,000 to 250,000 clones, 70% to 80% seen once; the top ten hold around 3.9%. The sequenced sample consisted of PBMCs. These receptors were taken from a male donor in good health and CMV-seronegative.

The CDR3, as DNA: TGTGCCAGCAGCTTAAGTCCCGGGAAAGGCTACACCTTC. Its protein is CASSLSPGKGYTF. V is TRBV7-8 and J is TRBJ1-2; no reliable D call. Germline V gene sequence: CDR1 SGHVS, CDR2 FQNEAQ. The CDR3 loop spans 13 amino acids. Trimming removed 2 bases at V and 8 bases at J, with 12 bases between.

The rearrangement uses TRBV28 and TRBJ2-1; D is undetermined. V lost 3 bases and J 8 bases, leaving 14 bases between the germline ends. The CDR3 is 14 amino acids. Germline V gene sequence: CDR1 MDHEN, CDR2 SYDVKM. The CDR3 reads CASSFSPVWYEQFF. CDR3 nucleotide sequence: TGTGCCAGCAGTTTTAGCCCCGTCTGGTATGAGCAGTTCTTC.

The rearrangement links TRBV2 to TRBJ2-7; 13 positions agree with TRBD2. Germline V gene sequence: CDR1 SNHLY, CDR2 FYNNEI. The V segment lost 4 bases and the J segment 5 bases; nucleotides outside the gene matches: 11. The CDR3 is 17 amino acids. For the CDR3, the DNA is TGTGCCAGCAGTGCCCCACAGCCCGGACTAGCGGGAGACGAGCAGTACTTC. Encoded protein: CASSAPQPGLAGDEQYF.

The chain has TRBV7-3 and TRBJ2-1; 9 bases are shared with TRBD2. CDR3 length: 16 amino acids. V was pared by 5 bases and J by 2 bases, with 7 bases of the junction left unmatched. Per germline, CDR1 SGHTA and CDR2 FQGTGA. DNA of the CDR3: TGTGCCAGCAGCCAACGGGGACTAGCCCCCTACAATGAGCAGTTCTTC. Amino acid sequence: CASSQRGLAPYNEQFF.

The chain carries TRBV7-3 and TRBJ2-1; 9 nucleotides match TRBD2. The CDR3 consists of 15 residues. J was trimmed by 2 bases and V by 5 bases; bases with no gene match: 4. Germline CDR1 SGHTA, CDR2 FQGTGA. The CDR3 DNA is TGTGCCAGCAGCATTACTAGCGGGCCCTACAATGAGCAGTTCTTC. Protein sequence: CASSITSGPYNEQFF.

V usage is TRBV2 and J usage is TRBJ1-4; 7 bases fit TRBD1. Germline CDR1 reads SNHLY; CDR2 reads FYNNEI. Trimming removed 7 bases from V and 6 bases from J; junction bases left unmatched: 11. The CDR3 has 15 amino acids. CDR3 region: CASKGARSGYEKLFF. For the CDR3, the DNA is TGTGCCAGCAAGGGGGCAAGGTCAGGTTATGAAAAACTGTTTTTT. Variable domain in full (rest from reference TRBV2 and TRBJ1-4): EPEVTQTPSHQVTQMGQEVILRCVPISNHLYFYWYRQILGQKVEFLVSFYNNEISEKSEIFDDQFSVERPDGSNFTLKIRSTKLEDSAMYFCASKGARSGYEKLFFGSGTQLSVL.

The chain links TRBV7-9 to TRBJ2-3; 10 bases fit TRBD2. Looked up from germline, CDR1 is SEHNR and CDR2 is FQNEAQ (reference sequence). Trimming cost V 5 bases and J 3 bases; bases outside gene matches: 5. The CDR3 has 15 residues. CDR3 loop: CASSPTSGVTDTQYF. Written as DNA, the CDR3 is TGTGCCAGCAGCCCTACTAGCGGGGTTACAGATACGCAGTATTTT.

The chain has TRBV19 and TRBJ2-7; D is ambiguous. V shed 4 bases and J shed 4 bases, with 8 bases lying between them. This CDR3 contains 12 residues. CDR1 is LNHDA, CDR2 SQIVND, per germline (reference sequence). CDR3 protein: CASSRYGYEQYF. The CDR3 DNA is TGTGCCAGTAGTAGGTACGGGTACGAGCAGTACTTC.

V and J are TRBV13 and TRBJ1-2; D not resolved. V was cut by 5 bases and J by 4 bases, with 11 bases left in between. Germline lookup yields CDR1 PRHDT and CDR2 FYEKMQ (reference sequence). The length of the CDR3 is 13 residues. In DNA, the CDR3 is TGTGCCAGCAGCCCCTCTTCGAGCTATGGCTACACCTTC. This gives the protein CASSPSSSYGYTF.

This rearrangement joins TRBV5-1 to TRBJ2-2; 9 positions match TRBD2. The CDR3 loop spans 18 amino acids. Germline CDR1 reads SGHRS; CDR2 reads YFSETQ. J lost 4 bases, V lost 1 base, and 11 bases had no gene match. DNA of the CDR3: TGCGCCAGCAGCTTGCTAGCTAGCGGGATATCGGGCACCGGGGAGCTGTTTTTT. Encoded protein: CASSLLASGISGTGELFF.

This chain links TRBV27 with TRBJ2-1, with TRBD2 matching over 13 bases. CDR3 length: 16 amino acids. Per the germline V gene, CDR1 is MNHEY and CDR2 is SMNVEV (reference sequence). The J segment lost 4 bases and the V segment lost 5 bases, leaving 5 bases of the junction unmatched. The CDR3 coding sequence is TGTGCCAGCAGTCCCGGGACTAGCGGGGCTTACAATGAGCAGTTCTTC. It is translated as CASSPGTSGAYNEQFF.

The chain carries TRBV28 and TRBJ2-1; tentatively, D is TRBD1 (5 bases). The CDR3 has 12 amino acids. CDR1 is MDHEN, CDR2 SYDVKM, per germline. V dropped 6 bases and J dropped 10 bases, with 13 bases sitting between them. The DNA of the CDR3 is TGTGCCAGCAGCTCGACAGTTCGCGAGCAGTTCTTC. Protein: CASSSTVREQFF.

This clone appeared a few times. CDR3 sequence: CASSKPGQGNYEQYF. The CDR3 DNA is TGTGCCAGCAGTAAACCGGGACAGGGTAATTACGAGCAGTACTTC. The chain uses TRBV27 and TRBJ2-7; 9 bases fit TRBD1. Germline CDR1 is MNHEY and CDR2 is SMNVEV (reference sequence). The CDR3 extends over 15 amino acids. After removal of 5 bases from V and 4 bases from J, the junction contained 9 bases not matched to a gene.

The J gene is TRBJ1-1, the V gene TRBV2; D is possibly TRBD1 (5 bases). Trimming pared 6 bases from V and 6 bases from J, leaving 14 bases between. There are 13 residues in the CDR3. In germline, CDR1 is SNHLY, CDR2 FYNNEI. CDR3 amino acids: CASRRQPSAEAFF. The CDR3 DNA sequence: TGTGCCAGCAGGAGACAGCCTAGTGCTGAAGCTTTCTTT.

CDR3 region: CASSTTGVQPQHF. The CDR3 nucleotides are TGTGCCAGCAGTACCACAGGGGTTCAGCCCCAGCATTTT. The chain has TRBV2 and TRBJ1-5; 7 bases are a match to TRBD1. The J segment lost 6 bases and the V segment lost 5 bases, leaving 4 bases of the junction unmatched. The CDR3 has 13 amino acids. Germline V gene sequence: CDR1 SNHLY, CDR2 FYNNEI.

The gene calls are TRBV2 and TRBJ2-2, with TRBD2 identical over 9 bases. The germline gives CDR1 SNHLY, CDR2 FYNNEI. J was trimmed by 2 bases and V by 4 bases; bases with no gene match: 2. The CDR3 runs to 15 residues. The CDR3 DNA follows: TGTGCCAGCAGTGGTAGCGGGAGTAACACCGGGGAGCTGTTTTTT. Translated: CASSGSGSNTGELFF.

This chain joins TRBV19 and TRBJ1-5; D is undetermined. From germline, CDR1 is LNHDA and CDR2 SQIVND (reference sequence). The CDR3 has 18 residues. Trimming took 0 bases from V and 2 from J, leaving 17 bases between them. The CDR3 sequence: CASSIDRGGTRGNQPQHF. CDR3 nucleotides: TGTGCCAGTAGTATAGATCGGGGTGGTACTCGGGGCAATCAGCCCCAGCATTTT.

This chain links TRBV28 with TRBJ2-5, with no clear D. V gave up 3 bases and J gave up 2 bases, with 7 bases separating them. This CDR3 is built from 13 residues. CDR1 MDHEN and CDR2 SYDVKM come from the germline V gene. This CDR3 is CASSFGSQETQYF. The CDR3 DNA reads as TGTGCCAGCAGTTTTGGCAGTCAAGAGACCCAGTACTTC.

In nucleotides, the CDR3 is TGTGCCTGGAGTCTTACAGTCTACGAGCAGTACTTC. The encoded protein is CAWSLTVYEQYF. The chain recombines TRBV30 with TRBJ2-7; no clear D. Germline V lookup: CDR1 GTSNPN, CDR2 SVGIG (reference sequence). This CDR3 is built from 12 residues. The V end was cut by 2 bases, the J end by 3 bases, with 8 bases between.

The CDR3 region is CASSSRTSRESYTQYF. CDR3 sequence (DNA): TGTGCCAGCAGTTCCCGGACTAGCAGGGAGTCATATACGCAGTATTTT. The chain couples TRBV6-5 to TRBJ2-3; 8 positions agree with TRBD2. The length of the CDR3 is 16 residues. Germline CDR1 reads MNHEY; CDR2 reads SVGAGI. V trimming: 4 bases; J trimming: 7 bases; junction bases outside the gene matches: 13.

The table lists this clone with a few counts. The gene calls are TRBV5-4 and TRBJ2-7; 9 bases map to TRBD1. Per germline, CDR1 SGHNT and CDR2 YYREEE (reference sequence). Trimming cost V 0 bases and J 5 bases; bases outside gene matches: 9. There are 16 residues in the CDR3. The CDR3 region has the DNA TGTGCCAGCAGCTTGGCCCCGGACAGGGGAGTCCACGAGCAGTACTTC. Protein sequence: CASSLAPDRGVHEQYF.

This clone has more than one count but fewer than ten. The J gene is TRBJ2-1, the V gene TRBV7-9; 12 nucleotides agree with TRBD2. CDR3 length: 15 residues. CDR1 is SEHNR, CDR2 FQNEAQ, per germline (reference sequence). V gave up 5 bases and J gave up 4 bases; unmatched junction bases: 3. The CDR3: CASSIGLAGYNEQFF. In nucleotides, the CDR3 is TGTGCCAGCAGCATCGGACTAGCGGGGTACAATGAGCAGTTCTTC. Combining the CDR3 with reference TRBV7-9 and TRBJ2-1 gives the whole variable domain DTGVSQNPRHKITKRGQNVTFRCDPISEHNRLYWYRQTLGQGPEFLTYFQNEAQLEKSRLLSDRFSAERPKGSFSTLEIQRTEQGDSAMYLCASSIGLAGYNEQFFGPGTRLTVL.

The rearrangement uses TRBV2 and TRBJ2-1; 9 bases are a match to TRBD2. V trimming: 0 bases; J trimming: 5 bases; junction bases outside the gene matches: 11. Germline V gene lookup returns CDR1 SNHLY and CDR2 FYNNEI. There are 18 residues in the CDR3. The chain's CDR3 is CASSEAGGREGPNNEQFF. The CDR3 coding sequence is TGTGCCAGCAGTGAAGCGGGGGGGCGGGAGGGCCCCAACAATGAGCAGTTCTTC.

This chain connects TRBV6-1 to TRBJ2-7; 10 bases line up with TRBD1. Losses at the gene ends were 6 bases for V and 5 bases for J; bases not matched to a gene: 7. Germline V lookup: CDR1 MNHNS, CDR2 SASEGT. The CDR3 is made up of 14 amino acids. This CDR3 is CASRGTGVLNEQYF. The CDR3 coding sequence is TGTGCCAGCAGGGGGACAGGGGTCCTAAACGAGCAGTACTTC.

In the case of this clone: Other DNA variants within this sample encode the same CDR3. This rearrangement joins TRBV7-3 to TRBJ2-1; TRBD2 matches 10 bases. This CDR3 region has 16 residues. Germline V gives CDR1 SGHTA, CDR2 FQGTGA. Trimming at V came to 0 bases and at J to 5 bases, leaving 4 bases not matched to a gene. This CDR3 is CASSLTRLAGDNEQFF. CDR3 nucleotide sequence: TGTGCCAGCAGCTTAACTAGACTAGCGGGTGACAATGAGCAGTTCTTC.

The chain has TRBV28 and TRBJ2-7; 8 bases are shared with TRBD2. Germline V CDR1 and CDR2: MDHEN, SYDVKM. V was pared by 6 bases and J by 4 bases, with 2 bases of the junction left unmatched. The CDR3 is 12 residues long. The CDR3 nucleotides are TGTGCCAGCAGCCGGGGGGGATACGAGCAGTACTTC. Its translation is CASSRGGYEQYF. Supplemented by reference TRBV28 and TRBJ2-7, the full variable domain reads DVKVTQSSRYLVKRTGEKVFLECVQDMDHENMFWYRQDPGLGLRLIYFSYDVKMKEKGDIPEGYSVSREKKERFSLILESASTNQTSMYLCASSRGGYEQYFGPGTRLTVT.

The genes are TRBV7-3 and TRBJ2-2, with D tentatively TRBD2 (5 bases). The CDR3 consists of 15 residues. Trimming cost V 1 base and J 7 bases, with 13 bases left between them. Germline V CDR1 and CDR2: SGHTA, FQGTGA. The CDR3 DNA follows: TGTGCCAGCAGCTTAAATATCGGGATGGGCGGGGAGCTGTTTTTT. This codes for CASSLNIGMGGELFF.